Reported below is one TCR beta chain. As yet, its antigen is unknown. The donors gave bone marrow, and they were healthy. This sample is part of a study of cytomegalovirus exposure and HLA in healthy donors. Study-level findings and limits: Presence/absence analyses rested on an assumption that sequencing depth was roughly uniform across donors. Despite most TCR sequences being rare, some public TCRs occurred in many donors. Later analysis identified about 18,000 TCR beta sequences associated with HLA alleles, using a false discovery rate threshold of 0.05.

The CDR3 loop spans 16 amino acids. Germline V gene sequence: CDR1 MDHEN, CDR2 SYDVKM. The V and J ends lost 6 bases and 5 bases respectively, with 19 bases between them. Researchers ran the PCR with 60 Vbeta and 13 Jbeta primers. The method was immunoSEQ multiplex PCR; TCRdb's version includes in-frame clones alone and lacks a portion of them. Among about 100,000 clones listed, roughly 73% were seen once. Sequencing used PBMCs. The rearrangement uses TRBV28 and TRBJ1-4; D remains ambiguous. The source of this sequence is a man aged 25 to 40 in good health and CMV-seronegative. This chain's CDR3 is CASSLDVRSGNEKLFF. CDR3 nucleotide sequence: TGTGCCAGCAGCCTGGACGTTAGGTCGGGGAATGAAAAACTGTTTTTT.